The 24 T cell receptor beta chains below were found in one sample sequenced in a study of blood T cell repertoires in COVID-19. The assay was immunoSEQ multiplex PCR, and TCRdb's table has in-frame clones only and misses some. In the table there are about 310,000 clones, about nine tenths of which are singletons. Sequenced: PBMCs or T cells enriched from blood (not recorded which). Receptors originate from a man aged 55 to 70 who had recovered from COVID-19.

The chain employs TRBV9 and TRBJ1-3; D is unclear. There are 13 residues in the CDR3. V was pared by 10 bases and J by 2 bases, with 13 bases between. The germline V gene encodes CDR1 SGDLS and CDR2 YYNGEE. The CDR3 DNA reads TGTGCCCCCAACCCAAGAGCTGGAAACACCATATATTTT. Translation: CAPNPRAGNTIYF.

The V and J genes are TRBV5-1 and TRBJ2-5; the D gene is possibly TRBD1 (5 bases). This CDR3 has 14 residues. V was trimmed by 4 bases and J by 8 bases, leaving 18 bases between them. Germline CDR1 is SGHRS and CDR2 is YFSETQ. Written as DNA, the CDR3 is TGCGCCAGCAGCCAGTTCGCCAGGGAAAATACCCAGTACTTC. It translates to CASSQFARENTQYF.

V gene TRBV3-1 (or the pseudogene TRBV3-2) combines with J gene TRBJ2-1; 10 positions match TRBD2. CDR1 and CDR2 from the germline V gene are LGHDT and YNNKEL (reference sequence). The CDR3 extends over 15 amino acids. V dropped 4 bases and J dropped 6; count of bases not matched to a gene: 6. The CDR3 is CASSLPGLAINEQFF. The CDR3 DNA is TGTGCCAGCAGCCTCCCGGGACTAGCGATCAATGAGCAGTTCTTC.

This clone was seen a handful of times. The gene calls are TRBV7-3 and TRBJ1-1; D is undetermined. This CDR3 has 15 residues. Deletions cut 5 bases from V and 2 bases from J, with 15 bases between. Germline CDR1 reads SGHTA; CDR2 reads FQGTGA. CDR3 loop: CASSQYGVGNTEAFF. In nucleotides, the CDR3 is TGTGCCAGCAGCCAGTACGGAGTAGGAAACACTGAAGCTTTCTTT.

The rearrangement links TRBV5-1 to TRBJ2-2; 14 nucleotides match TRBD2. The CDR3 runs 18 residues. Unmatched junction bases numbered 5, after V lost 0 bases and J lost 4 bases. Looked up from germline, CDR1 is SGHRS and CDR2 is YFSETQ. The CDR3 spells CASSLGLAGGPGTGELFF. The CDR3, as DNA: TGCGCCAGCAGCTTGGGACTAGCGGGAGGGCCGGGCACCGGGGAGCTGTTTTTT.

The CDR3 loop reads CASRRDRGFQETQYF. CDR3 DNA: TGTGCCAGCAGGAGGGACAGGGGCTTCCAAGAGACCCAGTACTTC. The V call is TRBV6-5, the J call TRBJ2-5, with TRBD1 identical over 10 bases. The CDR3 runs to 15 residues. With 6 bases clipped from V and 1 base from J, the junction kept 5 bases outside the gene matches. Looked up from germline, CDR1 is MNHEY and CDR2 is SVGAGI.

The V call is TRBV21-1, the J call TRBJ2-7; the D call of TRBD2 is as the table states it, not checked on the DNA. TRBV21-1 is a pseudogene segment. CDR3 length: 19 residues. CDR3 bases: TGTGCCAGCAGAATGGGGGGCTACGGGAGGCCCGATAGCTCCTACGAGCAGTACTTC. Translating gives CASRMGGYGRPDSSYEQYF.

The chain is built from TRBV15 and TRBJ1-4, with D perhaps TRBD1 (5 bases). The germline V gene encodes CDR1 LNHNV and CDR2 YYDKDF (reference sequence). The V end was cut by 2 bases, the J end by 3 bases, with 7 bases between. The CDR3 has 14 amino acids. DNA of the CDR3: TGTGCCACCAGCAGACAGGGCTCTAATGAAAAACTGTTTTTT. It translates to CATSRQGSNEKLFF.

The chain combines TRBV7-8 with TRBJ2-7, with D uncertain. The CDR3 is 14 residues long. The germline V gene has CDR1 SGHVS and CDR2 FQNEAQ. V gave up 5 bases and J gave up 0 bases, with 11 bases separating them. In nucleotides, the CDR3 is TGTGCCAGCAGCCTCATACCGAGCTCCTACGAGCAGTACTTC. This codes for CASSLIPSSYEQYF.

This clone was seen a single time. The V and J genes are TRBV15 and TRBJ1-5; D not certain. Looked up from germline, CDR1 is LNHNV and CDR2 is YYDKDF (reference sequence). The CDR3 spans 13 residues. V lost 3 bases, J lost 6 bases, and 9 bases lay in between. The CDR3 DNA is TGTGCCACCAGCAGGGAGCGGGTTCAGCCCCAGCATTTT. Translated: CATSRERVQPQHF.

This chain joins TRBV6-4 and TRBJ2-2; 10 bases are a match to TRBD2. The CDR3 extends over 16 amino acids. Germline V gene data show CDR1 as MRHNA and CDR2 as SNTAGT. The V segment lost 2 bases and the J segment 4 bases; nucleotides outside the gene matches: 4. The CDR3 protein is CASSDQAGGPTGELFF. CDR3 bases: TGTGCCAGCAGTGACCAAGCGGGAGGGCCCACCGGGGAGCTGTTTTTT.

This chain uses TRBV7-2 with TRBJ2-1, with a tentative D call TRBD2 (5 bases). Germline lookup yields CDR1 SGHTA and CDR2 FQGNSA. V was cut by 6 bases and J by 13 bases, with 13 bases left in between. This CDR3 comprises 11 residues. CDR3 protein: CASSSRGSQFF. CDR3 DNA sequence: TGTGCCAGCAGTAGCCGGGGATCTCAGTTCTTC. The full variable domain, completed using reference TRBV7-2 and TRBJ2-1, is GAGVSQSPSNKVTEKGKDVELRCDPISGHTALYWYRQSLGQGLEFLIYFQGNSAPDKSGLPSDRFSAERTGGSVSTLTIQRTQQEDSAVYLCASSSRGSQFFGPGTRLTVL.

The chain links TRBV6-2 or TRBV6-3 to TRBJ2-1; the match to TRBD2 covers 13 bases. The J segment lost 10 bases and the V segment lost 2 bases, leaving 11 bases of the junction unmatched. In germline, CDR1 is MNHEY, CDR2 SVGEGT. The CDR3 extends over 17 amino acids. The CDR3 DNA follows: TGTGCCAGCAGTTACGACCAGGGAAGGACTAGCGGGAGCGAGCAGTTCTTC. This translates into CASSYDQGRTSGSEQFF.

This clone appeared once. The rearrangement joins TRBV5-1 to TRBJ1-1, with 7 bases that match TRBD1. The ends lost 0 bases at V and 4 bases at J; junction bases unmatched: 9. Germline CDR1 SGHRS, CDR2 YFSETQ. The CDR3 runs to 16 residues. The CDR3 here is CASSLGFGTEGTEAFF. The DNA of the CDR3 is TGCGCCAGCAGCTTGGGATTTGGGACAGAGGGCACTGAAGCTTTCTTT.

The rearrangement joins TRBV21-1 to TRBJ1-5. TRBV21-1 is a documented pseudogene. The CDR3 covers 15 residues. CDR3 bases: TGTGCCAGCAGCAAATCCGGGGATAGCAATCAGCCCCAGCATTTT. Translating it yields CASSKSGDSNQPQHF.

V is TRBV7-2 and J is TRBJ2-7; 9 bases are a match to TRBD1. CDR1 and CDR2 (germline): SGHTA, FQGNSA. This CDR3 region has 15 residues. The V gene end was trimmed by 1 base and the J gene end by 7 bases; junction bases not matched to a gene: 8. The CDR3 DNA reads TGTGCCAGCAGCTTAGGACCCGGGACAGGGCATGAGCAGTACTTC. Translating it yields CASSLGPGTGHEQYF. The whole variable domain, filled in from reference TRBV7-2 and TRBJ2-7, reads GAGVSQSPSNKVTEKGKDVELRCDPISGHTALYWYRQSLGQGLEFLIYFQGNSAPDKSGLPSDRFSAERTGGSVSTLTIQRTQQEDSAVYLCASSLGPGTGHEQYFGPGTRLTVT.

The chain uses TRBV28 and TRBJ1-6; possible D gene TRBD1, 5 bases. Germline lookup yields CDR1 MDHEN and CDR2 SYDVKM. The ends were cut back, 6 bases at V and 8 bases at J, with 11 bases in the middle. The CDR3 covers 13 residues. The CDR3 region has the DNA TGTGCCAGCAGGGAGGGACCAGATTCACCCCTCCACTTT. As protein: CASREGPDSPLHF. The whole variable domain, remainder taken from reference TRBV28 and TRBJ1-6, is DVKVTQSSRYLVKRTGEKVFLECVQDMDHENMFWYRQDPGLGLRLIYFSYDVKMKEKGDIPEGYSVSREKKERFSLILESASTNQTSMYLCASREGPDSPLHFGNGTRLTVT.

This clone is a singleton in its sample. The chain carries TRBV29-1 and TRBJ2-7, with 7 bases lining up with TRBD1. CDR1 SQVTM and CDR2 ANQGSEA come from the germline V gene. The CDR3 has 16 residues. The V and J ends lost 7 bases and 0 bases, in that order; junction bases with no gene match: 15. CDR3 DNA: TGCAGCGCCCAGGGGACAGCGAACCGTGTCTCCTACGAGCAGTACTTC. The encoded protein is CSAQGTANRVSYEQYF.

The rearrangement links TRBV5-6 to TRBJ1-3; D unresolved. The CDR3 length is 11 residues. The germline V gene has CDR1 SGHDT and CDR2 YYEEEE. Trimming pared 3 bases from V and 6 bases from J, leaving 4 bases between. The DNA for the CDR3 is TGTGCCAGCAGCTCATTAAACACCATATATTTT. Residues: CASSSLNTIYF. Based on the CDR3 plus reference TRBV5-6 and TRBJ1-3, the full variable domain is DAGVTQSPTHLIKTRGQQVTLRCSPKSGHDTVSWYQQALGQGPQFIFQYYEEEERQRGNFPDRFSGHQFPNYSSELNVNALLLGDSALYLCASSSLNTIYFGEGSWLTVV.

This clone was detected only once. This chain connects TRBV5-6 to TRBJ1-2; 7 nucleotides match TRBD1. The CDR3 loop spans 14 amino acids. The germline CDR1 and CDR2 sequences are SGHDT and YYEEEE. Unmatched junction bases numbered 7, after V lost 2 bases and J lost 6 bases. Here the CDR3 DNA reads TGTGCCAGCAGCTTACAGGGGCCGTTAAATGGCTACACCTTC. Its translation is CASSLQGPLNGYTF.

The chain uses TRBV14 and TRBJ1-3; 9 nucleotides align to TRBD1. Germline V gene sequence: CDR1 SGHDN, CDR2 FVKESK. V was pared by 3 bases and J by 4 bases, with 7 bases of the junction left unmatched. This CDR3 region has 16 residues. CDR3 sequence reads: CASSQAGTGFGNTIYF. The CDR3 region has the DNA TGTGCCAGCAGCCAGGCCGGGACAGGGTTCGGAAACACCATATATTTT.

V and J are TRBV7-3 and TRBJ2-1, with 9 bases matching TRBD2. V dropped 3 bases and J dropped 3; count of bases not matched to a gene: 6. This CDR3 comprises 16 residues. The germline V gene encodes CDR1 SGHTA and CDR2 FQGTGA. The CDR3 protein is CASSFAGSGSYNEQFF. The CDR3, as DNA: TGTGCCAGCAGCTTCGCTGGTAGCGGGAGCTACAATGAGCAGTTCTTC.

The rearrangement joins TRBV9 to TRBJ2-1; 11 nucleotides agree with TRBD2. The germline V gene encodes CDR1 SGDLS and CDR2 YYNGEE. The CDR3 covers 14 residues. Trimming cost V 0 bases and J 11 bases; bases outside gene matches: 4. CDR3 in DNA: TGTGCCAGCAGCGTAGAGGGACTAGCGGCTAAGCAGTTCTTC. Its translation: CASSVEGLAAKQFF.

V is TRBV19 and J is TRBJ1-2; 10 bases match TRBD1. The length of the CDR3 is 16 residues. Looked up from germline, CDR1 is LNHDA and CDR2 is SQIVND (reference sequence). The trim removed 7 bases at V and 4 bases at J, leaving 12 bases unmatched. The CDR3 sequence: CASKEPPGTGVYGYTF. CDR3 coding DNA: TGTGCCAGTAAAGAACCACCCGGGACAGGGGTCTATGGCTACACCTTC.